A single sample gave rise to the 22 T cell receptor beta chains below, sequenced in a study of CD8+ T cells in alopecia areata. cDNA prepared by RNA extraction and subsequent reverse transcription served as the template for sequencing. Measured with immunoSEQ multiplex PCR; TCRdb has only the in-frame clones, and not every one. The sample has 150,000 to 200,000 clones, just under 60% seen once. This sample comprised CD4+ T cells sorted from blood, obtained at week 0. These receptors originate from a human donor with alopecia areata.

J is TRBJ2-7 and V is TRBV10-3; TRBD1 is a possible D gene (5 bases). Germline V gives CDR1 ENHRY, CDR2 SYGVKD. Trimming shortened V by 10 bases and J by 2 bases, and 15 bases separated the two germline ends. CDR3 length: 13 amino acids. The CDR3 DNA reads TGTGCCACCTATCAGGGTTACCCCTACGAGCAGTACTTC. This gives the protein CATYQGYPYEQYF.

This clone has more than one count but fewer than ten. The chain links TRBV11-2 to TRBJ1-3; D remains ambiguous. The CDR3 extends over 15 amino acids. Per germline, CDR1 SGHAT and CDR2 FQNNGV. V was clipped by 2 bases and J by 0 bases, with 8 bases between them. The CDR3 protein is CASSLPPTSGNTIYF. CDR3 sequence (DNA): TGTGCCAGCAGCTTACCCCCCACCTCTGGAAACACCATATATTTT.

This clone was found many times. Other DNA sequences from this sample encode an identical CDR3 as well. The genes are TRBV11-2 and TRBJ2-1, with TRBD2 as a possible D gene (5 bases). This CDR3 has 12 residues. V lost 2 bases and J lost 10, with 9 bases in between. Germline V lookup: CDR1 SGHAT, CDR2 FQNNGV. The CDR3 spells CASSLPGNEQFF. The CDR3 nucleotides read TGTGCCAGCAGCTTACCGGGAAACGAGCAGTTCTTC.

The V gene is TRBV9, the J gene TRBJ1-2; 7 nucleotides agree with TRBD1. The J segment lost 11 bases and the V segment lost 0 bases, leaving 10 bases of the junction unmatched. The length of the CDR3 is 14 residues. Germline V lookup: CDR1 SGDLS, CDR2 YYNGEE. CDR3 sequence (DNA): TGTGCCAGCAGCGTAGGACAGGGACCTATGGGGTACACCTTC. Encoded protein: CASSVGQGPMGYTF. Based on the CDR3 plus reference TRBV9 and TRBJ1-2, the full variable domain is DSGVTQTPKHLITATGQRVTLRCSPRSGDLSVYWYQQSLDQGLQFLIQYYNGEERAKGNILERFSAQQFPDLHSELNLSSLELGDSALYFCASSVGQGPMGYTFGSGTRLTVV.

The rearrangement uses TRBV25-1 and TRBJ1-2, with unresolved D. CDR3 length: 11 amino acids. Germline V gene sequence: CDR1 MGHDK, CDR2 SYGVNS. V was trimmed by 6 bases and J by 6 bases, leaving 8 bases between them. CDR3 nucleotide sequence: TGTGCCAGCAGAGTAGGCAATGGCTACACCTTC. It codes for CASRVGNGYTF.

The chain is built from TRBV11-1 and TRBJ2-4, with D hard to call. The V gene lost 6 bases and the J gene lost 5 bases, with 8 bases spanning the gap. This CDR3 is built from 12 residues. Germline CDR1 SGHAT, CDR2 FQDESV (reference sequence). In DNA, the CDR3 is TGTGCCAGCAGACCGGCCGAAAACATTCAGTACTTC. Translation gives CASRPAENIQYF.

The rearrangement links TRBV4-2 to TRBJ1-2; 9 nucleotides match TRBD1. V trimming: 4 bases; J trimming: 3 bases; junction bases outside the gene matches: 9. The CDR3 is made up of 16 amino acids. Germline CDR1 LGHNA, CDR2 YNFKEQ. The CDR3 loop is CASSPGTGTTYYGYTF. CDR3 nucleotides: TGTGCCAGCAGCCCAGGGACAGGGACTACCTACTATGGCTACACCTTC.

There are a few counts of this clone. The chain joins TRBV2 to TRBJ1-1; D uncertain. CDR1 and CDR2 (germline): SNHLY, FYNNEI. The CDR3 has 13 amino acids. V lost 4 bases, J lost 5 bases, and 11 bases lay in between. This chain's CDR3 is CASSAGMRTEAFF. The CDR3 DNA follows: TGTGCCAGCAGTGCTGGGATGCGGACTGAAGCTTTCTTT.

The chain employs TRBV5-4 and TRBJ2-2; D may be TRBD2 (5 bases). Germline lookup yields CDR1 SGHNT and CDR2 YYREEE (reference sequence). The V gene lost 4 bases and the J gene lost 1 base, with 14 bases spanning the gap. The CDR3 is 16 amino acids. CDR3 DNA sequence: TGTGCCAGCAGCGGTTCGGGGAATTGGAACACCGGGGAGCTGTTTTTT. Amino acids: CASSGSGNWNTGELFF.

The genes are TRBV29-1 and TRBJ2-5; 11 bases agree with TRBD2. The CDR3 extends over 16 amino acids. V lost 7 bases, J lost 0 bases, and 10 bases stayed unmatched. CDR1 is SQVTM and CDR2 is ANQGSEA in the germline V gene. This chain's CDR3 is CSGGLAEARYQETQYF. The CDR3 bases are TGCAGCGGGGGACTAGCGGAAGCTCGGTACCAAGAGACCCAGTACTTC.

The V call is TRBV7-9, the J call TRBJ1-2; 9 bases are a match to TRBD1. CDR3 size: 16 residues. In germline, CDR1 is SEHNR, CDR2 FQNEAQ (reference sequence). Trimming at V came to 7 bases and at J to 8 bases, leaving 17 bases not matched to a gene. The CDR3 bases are TGTGCCAGCACCCCCCGGATGGGACAGGGTAGGAACGGCTACACCTTC. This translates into CASTPRMGQGRNGYTF.

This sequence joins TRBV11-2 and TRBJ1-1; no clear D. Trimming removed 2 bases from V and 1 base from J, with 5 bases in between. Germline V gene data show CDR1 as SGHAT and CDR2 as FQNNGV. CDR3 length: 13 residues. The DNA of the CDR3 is TGTGCCAGCAGCTTAACGCAGAACACTGAAGCTTTCTTT. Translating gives CASSLTQNTEAFF.

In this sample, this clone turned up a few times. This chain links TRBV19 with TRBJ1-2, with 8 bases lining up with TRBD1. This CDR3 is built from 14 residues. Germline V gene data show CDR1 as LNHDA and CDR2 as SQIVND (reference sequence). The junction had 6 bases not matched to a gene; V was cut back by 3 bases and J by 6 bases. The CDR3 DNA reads TGTGCCAGTAGTATCTGGCAGGGGGCCGATGGCTACACCTTC. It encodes CASSIWQGADGYTF.

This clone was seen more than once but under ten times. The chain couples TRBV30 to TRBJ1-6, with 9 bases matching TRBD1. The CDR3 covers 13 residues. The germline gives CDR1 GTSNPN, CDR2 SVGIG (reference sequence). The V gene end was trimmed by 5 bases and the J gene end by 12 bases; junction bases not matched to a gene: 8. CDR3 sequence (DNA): TGTGCCTGGGCCCGAGGACAGGGGAAACCCCTCCACTTT. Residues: CAWARGQGKPLHF. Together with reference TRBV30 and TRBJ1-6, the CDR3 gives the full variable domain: SQTIHQWPATLVQPVGSPLSLECTVEGTSNPNLYWYRQAAGRGLQLLFYSVGIGQISSEVPQNLSASRPQDRQFILSSKKLLLSDSGFYLCAWARGQGKPLHFGNGTRLTVT.

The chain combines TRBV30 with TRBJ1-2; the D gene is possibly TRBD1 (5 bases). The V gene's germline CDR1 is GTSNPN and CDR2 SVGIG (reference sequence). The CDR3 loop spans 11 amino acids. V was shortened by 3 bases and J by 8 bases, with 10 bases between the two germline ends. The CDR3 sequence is CAWSQGDGYTF. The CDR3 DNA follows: TGTGCCTGGAGCCAAGGGGACGGCTACACCTTC. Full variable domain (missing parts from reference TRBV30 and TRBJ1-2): SQTIHQWPATLVQPVGSPLSLECTVEGTSNPNLYWYRQAAGRGLQLLFYSVGIGQISSEVPQNLSASRPQDRQFILSSKKLLLSDSGFYLCAWSQGDGYTFGSGTRLTVV.

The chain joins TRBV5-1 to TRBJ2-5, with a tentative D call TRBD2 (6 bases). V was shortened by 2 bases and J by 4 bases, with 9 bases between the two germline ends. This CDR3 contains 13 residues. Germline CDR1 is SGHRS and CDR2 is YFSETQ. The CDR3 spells CASSFQGGETQYF. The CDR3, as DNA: TGCGCCAGCAGCTTCCAGGGAGGAGAGACCCAGTACTTC.

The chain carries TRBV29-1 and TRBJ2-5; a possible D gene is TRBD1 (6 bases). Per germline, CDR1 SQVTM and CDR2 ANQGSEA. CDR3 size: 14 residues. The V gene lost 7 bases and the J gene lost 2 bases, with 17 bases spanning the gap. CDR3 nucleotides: TGCAGCGCACGAGGACAGTACCGGCAAGAGACCCAGTACTTC. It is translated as CSARGQYRQETQYF. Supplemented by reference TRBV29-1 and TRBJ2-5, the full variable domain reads SAVISQKPSRDICQRGTSLTIQCQVDSQVTMMFWYRQQPGQSLTLIATANQGSEATYESGFVIDKFPISRPNLTFSTLTVSNMSPEDSSIYLCSARGQYRQETQYFGPGTRLLVL.

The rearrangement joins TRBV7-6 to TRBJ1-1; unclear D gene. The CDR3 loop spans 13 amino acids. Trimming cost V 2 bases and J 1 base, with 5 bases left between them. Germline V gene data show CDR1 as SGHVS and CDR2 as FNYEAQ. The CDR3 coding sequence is TGTGCCAGCAGCTTAAAACAGAACACTGAAGCTTTCTTT. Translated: CASSLKQNTEAFF.

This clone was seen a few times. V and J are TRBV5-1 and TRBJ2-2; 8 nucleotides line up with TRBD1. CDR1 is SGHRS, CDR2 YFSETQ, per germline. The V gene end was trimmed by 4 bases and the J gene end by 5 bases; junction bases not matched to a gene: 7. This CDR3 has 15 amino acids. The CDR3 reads CASSRDRPETGELFF. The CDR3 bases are TGCGCCAGCAGCCGGGACAGGCCCGAAACCGGGGAGCTGTTTTTT.

CDR3 loop: CAWTGLAGSTDTQYF. The CDR3 region has the DNA TGTGCCTGGACGGGACTAGCGGGGAGCACAGATACGCAGTATTTT. The chain uses TRBV30 and TRBJ2-3; 13 bases are a match to TRBD2. The CDR3 is made up of 15 amino acids. The germline CDR1 and CDR2 sequences are GTSNPN and SVGIG (reference sequence). V was pared by 4 bases and J by 0 bases, with 1 base of the junction left unmatched.

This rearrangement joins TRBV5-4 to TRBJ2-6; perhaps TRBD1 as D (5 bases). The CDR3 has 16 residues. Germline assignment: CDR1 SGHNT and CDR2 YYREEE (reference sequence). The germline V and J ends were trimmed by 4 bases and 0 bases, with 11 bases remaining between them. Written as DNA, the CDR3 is TGTGCCAGCAGCCCACGACAGAGCTCTGGGGCCAACGTCCTGACTTTC. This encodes CASSPRQSSGANVLTF.

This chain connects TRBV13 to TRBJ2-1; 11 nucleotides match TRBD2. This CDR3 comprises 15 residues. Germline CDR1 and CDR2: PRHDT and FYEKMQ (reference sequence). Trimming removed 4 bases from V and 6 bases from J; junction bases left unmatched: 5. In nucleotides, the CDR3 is TGTGCCAGCAGCTATGGACTAGCGGGCCGCAATGAGCAGTTCTTC. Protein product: CASSYGLAGRNEQFF.